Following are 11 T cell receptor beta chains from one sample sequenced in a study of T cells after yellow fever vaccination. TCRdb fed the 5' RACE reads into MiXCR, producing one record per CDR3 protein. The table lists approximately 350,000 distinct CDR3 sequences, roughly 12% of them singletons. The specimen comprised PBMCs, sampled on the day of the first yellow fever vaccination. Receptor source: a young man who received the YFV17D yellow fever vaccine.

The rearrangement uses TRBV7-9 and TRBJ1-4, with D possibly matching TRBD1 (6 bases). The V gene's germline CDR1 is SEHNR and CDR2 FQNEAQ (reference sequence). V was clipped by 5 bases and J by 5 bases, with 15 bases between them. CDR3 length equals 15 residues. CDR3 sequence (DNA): TGTGCCAGCAGCCACCGGGACATTGACAATGAAAAACTGTTTTTT. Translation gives CASSHRDIDNEKLFF.

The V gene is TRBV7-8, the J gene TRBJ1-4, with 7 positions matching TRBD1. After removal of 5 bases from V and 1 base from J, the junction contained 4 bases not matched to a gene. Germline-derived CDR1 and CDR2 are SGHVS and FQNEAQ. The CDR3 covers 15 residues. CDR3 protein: CASSAHRGTNEKLFF. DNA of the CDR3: TGTGCCAGCAGCGCCCACAGGGGAACTAATGAAAAACTGTTTTTT.

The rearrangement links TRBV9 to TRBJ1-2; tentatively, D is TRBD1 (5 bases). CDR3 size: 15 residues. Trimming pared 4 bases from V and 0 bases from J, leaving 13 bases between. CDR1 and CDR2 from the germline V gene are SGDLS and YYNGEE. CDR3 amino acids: CASSPWSGANYGYTF. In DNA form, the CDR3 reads TGTGCCAGCAGCCCCTGGTCGGGGGCTAACTATGGCTACACCTTC.

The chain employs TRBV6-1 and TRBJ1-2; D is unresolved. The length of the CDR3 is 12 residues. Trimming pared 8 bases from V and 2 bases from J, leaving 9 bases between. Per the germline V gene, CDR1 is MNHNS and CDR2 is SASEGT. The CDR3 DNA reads TGTGCCAGCCTGCAGGAGAACTATGGCTACACCTTC. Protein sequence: CASLQENYGYTF.

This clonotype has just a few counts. Here the CDR3 reads CASSSIGTGDTEAFF. The CDR3 DNA reads as TGTGCCAGCAGCTCAATAGGGACAGGGGACACTGAAGCTTTCTTT. The J gene is TRBJ1-1, the V gene TRBV7-3; TRBD1 matches at 10 bases. CDR3 length: 15 residues. Germline values: CDR1 SGHTA, CDR2 FQGTGA. Losses at the gene ends were 4 bases for V and 3 bases for J; bases not matched to a gene: 5.

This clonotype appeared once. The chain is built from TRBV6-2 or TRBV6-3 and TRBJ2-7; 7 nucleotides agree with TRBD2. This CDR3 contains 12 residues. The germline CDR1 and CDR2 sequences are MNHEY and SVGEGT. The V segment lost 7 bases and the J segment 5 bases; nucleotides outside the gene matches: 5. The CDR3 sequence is CASTDTSDEQYF. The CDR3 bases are TGTGCCAGCACGGACACTAGCGACGAGCAGTACTTC.

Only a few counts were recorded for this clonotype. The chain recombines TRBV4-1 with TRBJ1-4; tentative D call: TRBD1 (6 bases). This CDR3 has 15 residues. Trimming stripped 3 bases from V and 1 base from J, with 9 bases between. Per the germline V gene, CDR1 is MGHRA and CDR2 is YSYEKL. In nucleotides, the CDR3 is TGCGCCAGCAGCCAGCCGACAGGAACTAATGAAAAACTGTTTTTT. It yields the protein CASSQPTGTNEKLFF.

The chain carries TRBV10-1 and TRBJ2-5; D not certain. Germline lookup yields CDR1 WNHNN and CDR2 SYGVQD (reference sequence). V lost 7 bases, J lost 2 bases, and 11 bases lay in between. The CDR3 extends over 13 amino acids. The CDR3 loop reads CASIKPEQETQYF. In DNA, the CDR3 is TGCGCCAGCATAAAGCCAGAACAAGAGACCCAGTACTTC.

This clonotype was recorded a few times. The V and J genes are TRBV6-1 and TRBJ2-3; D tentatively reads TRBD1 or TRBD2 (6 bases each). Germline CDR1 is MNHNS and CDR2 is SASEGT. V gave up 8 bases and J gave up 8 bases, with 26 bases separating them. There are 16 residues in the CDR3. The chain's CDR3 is CASAPNPGGLQGTQYF. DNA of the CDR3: TGTGCCAGCGCACCGAATCCCGGGGGCCTCCAGGGTACGCAGTATTTT.

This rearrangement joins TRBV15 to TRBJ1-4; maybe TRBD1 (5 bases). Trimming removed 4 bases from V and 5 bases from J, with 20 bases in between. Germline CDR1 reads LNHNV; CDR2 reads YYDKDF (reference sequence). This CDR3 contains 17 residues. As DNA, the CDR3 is TGTGCCACCAGCACCGCTGGGTGGGGGGACCTGAATGAAAAACTGTTTTTT. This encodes CATSTAGWGDLNEKLFF.

The CDR3 is CASSLFQSSPLHF. CDR3 in DNA: TGTGCCAGCAGTTTATTTCAGAGTTCACCCCTCCACTTT. The J gene is TRBJ1-6, the V gene TRBV28, with D hard to call. Germline CDR1 is MDHEN and CDR2 is SYDVKM. The CDR3 runs 13 residues. The germline V and J ends were trimmed by 1 base and 9 bases, with 7 bases remaining between them.